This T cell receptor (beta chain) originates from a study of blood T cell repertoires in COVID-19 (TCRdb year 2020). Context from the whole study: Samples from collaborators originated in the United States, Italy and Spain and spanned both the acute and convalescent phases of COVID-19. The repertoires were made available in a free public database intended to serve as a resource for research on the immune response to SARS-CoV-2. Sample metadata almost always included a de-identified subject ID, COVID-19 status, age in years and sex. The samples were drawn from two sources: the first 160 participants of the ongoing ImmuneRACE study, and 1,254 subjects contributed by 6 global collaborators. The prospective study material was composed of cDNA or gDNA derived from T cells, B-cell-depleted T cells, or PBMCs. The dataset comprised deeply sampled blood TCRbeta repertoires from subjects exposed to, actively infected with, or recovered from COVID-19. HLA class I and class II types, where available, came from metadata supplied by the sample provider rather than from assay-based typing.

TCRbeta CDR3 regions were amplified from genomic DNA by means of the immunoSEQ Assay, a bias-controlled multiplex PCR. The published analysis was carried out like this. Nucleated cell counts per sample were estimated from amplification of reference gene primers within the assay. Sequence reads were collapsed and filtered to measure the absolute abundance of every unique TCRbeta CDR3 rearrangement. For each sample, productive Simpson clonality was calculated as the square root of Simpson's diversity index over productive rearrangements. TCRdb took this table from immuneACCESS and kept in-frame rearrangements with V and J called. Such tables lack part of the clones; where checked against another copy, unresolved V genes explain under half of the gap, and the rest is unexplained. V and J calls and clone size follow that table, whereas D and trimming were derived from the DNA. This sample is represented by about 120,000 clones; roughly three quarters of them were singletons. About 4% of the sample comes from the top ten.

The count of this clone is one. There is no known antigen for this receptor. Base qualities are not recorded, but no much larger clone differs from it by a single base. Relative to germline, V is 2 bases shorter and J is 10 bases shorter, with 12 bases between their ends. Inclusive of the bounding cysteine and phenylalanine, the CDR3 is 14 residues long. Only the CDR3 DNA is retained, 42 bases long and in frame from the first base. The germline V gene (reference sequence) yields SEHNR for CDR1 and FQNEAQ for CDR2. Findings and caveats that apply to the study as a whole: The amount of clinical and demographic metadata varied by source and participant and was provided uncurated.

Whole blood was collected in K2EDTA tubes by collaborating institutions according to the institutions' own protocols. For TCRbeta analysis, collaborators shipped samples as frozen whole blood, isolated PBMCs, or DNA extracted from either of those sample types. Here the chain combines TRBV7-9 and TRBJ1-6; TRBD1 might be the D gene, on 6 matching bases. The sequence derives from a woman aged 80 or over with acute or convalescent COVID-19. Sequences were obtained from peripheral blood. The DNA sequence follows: TGTGCCAGCAGCTTAATGCCAGGGGAATCACCCCTCCACTTT. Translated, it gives CASSLMPGESPLHF. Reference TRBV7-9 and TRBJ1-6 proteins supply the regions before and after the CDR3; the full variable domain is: DTGVSQNPRHKITKRGQNVTFRCDPISEHNRLYWYRQTLGQGPEFLTYFQNEAQLEKSRLLSDRFSAERPKGSFSTLEIQRTEQGDSAMYLCASSLMPGESPLHFGNGTRLTVT.